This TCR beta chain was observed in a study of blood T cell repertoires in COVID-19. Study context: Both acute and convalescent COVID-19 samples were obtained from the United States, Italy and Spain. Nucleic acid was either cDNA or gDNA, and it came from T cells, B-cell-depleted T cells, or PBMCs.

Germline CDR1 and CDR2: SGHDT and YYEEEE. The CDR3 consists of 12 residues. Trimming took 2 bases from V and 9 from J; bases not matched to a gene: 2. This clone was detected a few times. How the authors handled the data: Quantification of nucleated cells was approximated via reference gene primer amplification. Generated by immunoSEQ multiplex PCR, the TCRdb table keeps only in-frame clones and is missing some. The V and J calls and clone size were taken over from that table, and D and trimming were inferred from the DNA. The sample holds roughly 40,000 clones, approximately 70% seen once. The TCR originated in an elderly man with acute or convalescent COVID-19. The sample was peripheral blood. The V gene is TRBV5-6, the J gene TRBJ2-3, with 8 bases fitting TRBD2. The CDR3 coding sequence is TGTGCCAGCAGCTTTAGCGGGAAGACGCAGTATTTT. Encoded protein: CASSFSGKTQYF.